This TCR beta chain was obtained from a study of blood T cell repertoires in COVID-19. Study in general: The United States, Italy and Spain provided the acute and convalescent COVID-19 samples.

Authors' analysis steps: Reference gene primer amplification gave estimated nucleated cell counts. Some clones are missing from TCRdb's copy, which holds only in-frame ones; the method was immunoSEQ multiplex PCR. V and J calls and clone size are given by that table; D and trimming were obtained from the DNA. The table lists 150,000 to 180,000 clones, around 85% of them singletons. Germline values: CDR1 SGHRS, CDR2 YFSETQ. V shed 3 bases and J 2 bases; nucleotides not matched to a gene: 8. CDR3 size: 16 residues. One Seattle source followed patients from active infection through their disease course. The chain has TRBV5-1 and TRBJ2-1; 7 bases map to TRBD2. The receptor was derived from a man aged 55-75 years with COVID-19, enrolled during active disease. Sequenced material: peripheral blood. DNA of the CDR3: TGCGCCAGCAGCTGGGGGACGGGGGGAACCTACAATGAGCAGTTCTTC. Its translation is CASSWGTGGTYNEQFF.